These 3 T cell receptor beta chains came from one sample sequenced in a study of blood T cell repertoires in COVID-19. Clones were sequenced by immunoSEQ multiplex PCR, and TCRdb holds only the in-frame ones, with some missing. The data show approximately 210,000 clones, about 86% seen once. Sequenced: PBMCs or T cells enriched from blood (not recorded which). All receptors derive from a woman aged 50 to 60 with acute COVID-19.

J is TRBJ1-1 and V is TRBV19, with a tentative D call TRBD1 (5 bases). CDR3 length: 12 residues. Germline V gene sequence: CDR1 LNHDA, CDR2 SQIVND (reference sequence). V lost 7 bases to trimming and J lost 3 bases, with 9 bases between them. The CDR3 bases are TGTGCCAGTAAGGCGGGGCACACTGAAGCTTTCTTT. Protein: CASKAGHTEAFF.

This chain joins TRBV28 and TRBJ2-5; 7 bases fit TRBD1. J lost 0 bases, V lost 5 bases, and 12 bases had no gene match. The CDR3 is made up of 17 amino acids. Per germline, CDR1 MDHEN and CDR2 SYDVKM. This CDR3 reads CASSRFGGTANQETQYF. CDR3 coding DNA: TGTGCCAGCAGTCGGTTCGGTGGGACAGCCAACCAAGAGACCCAGTACTTC.

This clone was seen once. The chain carries TRBV21-1 and TRBJ1-1; whether TRBD1, the table's D call, matches the DNA was not checked. TRBV21-1 is a pseudogene segment. The CDR3 is 14 residues long. The CDR3 coding sequence is TGTGCCAGCAGCAAAAGGGGGCTTTTGACTGAAGCTTTCTTT. It encodes CASSKRGLLTEAFF.